This T cell receptor beta chain was sequenced for a study of T cell responses to AZD1222 COVID-19 vaccine. Sequencing used immunoSEQ multiplex PCR; TCRdb keeps in-frame clones, though not all of them. The sample consists of about 130,000 clones, roughly 90% of them appearing once. The CDR3 has 11 residues. Trimming removed 8 bases at V and 0 bases at J, with 4 bases between. Per the germline V gene, CDR1 is LGHDT and CDR2 is YNNKEL (reference sequence). The input for sequencing was peripheral blood, taken on day 0 of AZD1222 vaccination. J is TRBJ1-1 and V is TRBV3-1 (or the pseudogene TRBV3-2); no reliable D call. The clonotype was recovered from an adult in good health. CDR3 in amino acids: CASAVNTEAFF. CDR3 sequence (DNA): TGTGCCAGCGCGGTGAACACTGAAGCTTTCTTT.